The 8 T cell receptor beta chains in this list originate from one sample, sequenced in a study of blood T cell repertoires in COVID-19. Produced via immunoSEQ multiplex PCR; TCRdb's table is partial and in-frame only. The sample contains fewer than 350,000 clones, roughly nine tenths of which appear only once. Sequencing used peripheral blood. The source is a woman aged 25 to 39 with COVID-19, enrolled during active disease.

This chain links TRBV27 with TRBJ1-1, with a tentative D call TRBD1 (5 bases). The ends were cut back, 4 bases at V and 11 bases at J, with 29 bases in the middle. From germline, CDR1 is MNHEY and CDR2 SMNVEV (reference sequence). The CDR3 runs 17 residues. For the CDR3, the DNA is TGTGCCAGCAGTTCACCCCCTTCGGACAAAGAGGCGGAAAGGGCTTTCTTT. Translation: CASSSPPSDKEAERAFF.

CDR3 DNA: TGTGCCAGCAGCCACCCTGAGCGGGGGGGCAAAAACATTCAGTACTTC. The encoded protein is CASSHPERGGKNIQYF. The chain employs TRBV7-8 and TRBJ2-4; 10 bases fit TRBD2. CDR3 length: 16 residues. CDR1 SGHVS and CDR2 FQNEAQ come from the germline V gene. With V trimmed by 5 bases and J by 3 bases, 7 bases remained unmatched.

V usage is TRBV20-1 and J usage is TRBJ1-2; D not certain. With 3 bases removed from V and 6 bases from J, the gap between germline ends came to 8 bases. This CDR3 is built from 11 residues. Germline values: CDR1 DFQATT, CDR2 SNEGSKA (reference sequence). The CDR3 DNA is TGCAGTGCTAGGAGGCGCGATGGCTACACCTTC. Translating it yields CSARRRDGYTF.

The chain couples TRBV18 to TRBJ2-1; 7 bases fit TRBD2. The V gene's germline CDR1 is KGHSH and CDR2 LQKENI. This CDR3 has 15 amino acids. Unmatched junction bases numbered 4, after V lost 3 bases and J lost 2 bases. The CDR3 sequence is CASSPSSGPYNEQFF. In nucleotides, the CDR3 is TGTGCCAGCTCACCGAGTAGCGGGCCCTACAATGAGCAGTTCTTC.

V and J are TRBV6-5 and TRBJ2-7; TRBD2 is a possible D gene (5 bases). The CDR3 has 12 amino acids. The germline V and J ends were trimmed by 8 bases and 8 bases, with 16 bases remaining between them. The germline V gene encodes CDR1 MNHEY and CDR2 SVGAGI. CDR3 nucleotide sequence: TGTGCCAGCCGGCGGGTCGGAGTAAAGCAGTACTTC. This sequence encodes CASRRVGVKQYF.

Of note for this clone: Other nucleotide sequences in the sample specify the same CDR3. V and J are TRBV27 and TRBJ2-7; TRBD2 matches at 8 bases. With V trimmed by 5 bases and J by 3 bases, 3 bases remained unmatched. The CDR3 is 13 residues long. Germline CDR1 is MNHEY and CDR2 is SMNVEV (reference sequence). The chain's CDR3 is CASSLSGGYEQYF. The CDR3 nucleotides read TGTGCCAGCAGTCTCAGCGGGGGCTACGAGCAGTACTTC.

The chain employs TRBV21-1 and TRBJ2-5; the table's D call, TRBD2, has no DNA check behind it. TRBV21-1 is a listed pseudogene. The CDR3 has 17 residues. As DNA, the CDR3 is TGTGCCAGCAGCAAACCCCGGCTAGCGGGGGTTCAAGAGACCCAGTACTTC. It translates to CASSKPRLAGVQETQYF.

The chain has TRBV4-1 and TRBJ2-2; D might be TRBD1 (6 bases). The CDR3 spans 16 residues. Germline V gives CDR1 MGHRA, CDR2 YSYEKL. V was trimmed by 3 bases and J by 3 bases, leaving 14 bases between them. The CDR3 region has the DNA TGCGCCAGCAGCCACCCGACAGGCCCCTACACCGGGGAGCTGTTTTTT. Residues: CASSHPTGPYTGELFF.